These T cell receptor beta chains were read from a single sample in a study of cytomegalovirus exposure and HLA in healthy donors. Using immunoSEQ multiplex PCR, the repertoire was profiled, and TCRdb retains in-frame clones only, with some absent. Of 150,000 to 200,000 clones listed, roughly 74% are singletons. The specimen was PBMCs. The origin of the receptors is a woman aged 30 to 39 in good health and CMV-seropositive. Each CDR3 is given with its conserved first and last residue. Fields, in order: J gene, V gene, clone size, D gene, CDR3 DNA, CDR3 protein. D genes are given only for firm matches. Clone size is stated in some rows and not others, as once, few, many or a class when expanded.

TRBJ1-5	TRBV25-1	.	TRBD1	TGTGCCAGCAGCCACCTTCGACAGGGTACAGGTCAGCCCCAGCATTTT	CASSHLRQGTGQPQHF
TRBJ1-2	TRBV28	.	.	TGTGCCAGCAGTTTAGCGCGGGGGGGTTATGGCTACACCTTC	CASSLARGGYGYTF
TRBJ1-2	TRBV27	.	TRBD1	TGTGCCAGCAGTCAACGGACAGGGATTTACACCTTC	CASSQRTGIYTF
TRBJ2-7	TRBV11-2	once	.	TGTGCCAGCAGCCTAGGGGGAGGCTACGAGCAGTACTTC	CASSLGGGYEQYF
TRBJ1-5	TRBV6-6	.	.	TGTGCCAGCAGTTACTCGATACAGGGAAATCAGCCCCAGCATTTT	CASSYSIQGNQPQHF
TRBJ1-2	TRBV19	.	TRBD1	TGTGCCAGTAGTATCCCTTTATCCCTGGGACAGGTCTATGGCTACACCTTC	CASSIPLSLGQVYGYTF
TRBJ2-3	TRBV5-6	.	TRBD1	TGTGCCAGCAGCGTCGGACAGGTCCCTTGGTATACGCAGTATTTT	CASSVGQVPWYTQYF
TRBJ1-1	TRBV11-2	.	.	TGTGCCAGCAGCCCCCCGTGGGAGGAAGCTTTCTTT	CASSPPWEEAFF
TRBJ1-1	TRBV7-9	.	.	TGTGCCAGCAGCCCGGGTGGTGGGGGGATGAACACTGAAGCTTTCTTT	CASSPGGGGMNTEAFF
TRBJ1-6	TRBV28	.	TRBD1	TGTGCCAGCAGTTACCCGGACAGGGTGGCCCTCCACTTT	CASSYPDRVALHF
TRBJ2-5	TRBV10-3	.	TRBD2	TGTGCCATCAGTGACCTTCTAGTCACGCGGGAGCCAGAGACCCAGTACTTC	CAISDLLVTREPETQYF
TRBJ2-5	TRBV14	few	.	TGTGCCAGCAGCCAATCTAGTCTGGAGACCCAGTACTTC	CASSQSSLETQYF
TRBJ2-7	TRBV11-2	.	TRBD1	TGTGCCAGCAGCAAACTAGGGGGCCGGGTCTCCTACGAGCAGTACTTC	CASSKLGGRVSYEQYF
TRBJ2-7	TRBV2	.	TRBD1	TGTGCCAGCATGGTCGAGGATCTGGTCTTTTTGGACAGGGGTTGTTACGAGCAGTACTTC	CASMVEDLVFLDRGCYEQYF
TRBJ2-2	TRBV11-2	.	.	TGTGCCAGCAGCTTAGCAGGGTACGACACCGGGGAGCTGTTTTTT	CASSLAGYDTGELFF
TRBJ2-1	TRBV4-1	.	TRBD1	TGCGCCAGCAGCCCTATTCCCCGGGACAGCACCAATGAGCAGTTCTTC	CASSPIPRDSTNEQFF
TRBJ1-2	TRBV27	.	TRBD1	TGTGCCAGCAGTTGGACAGGGGGCAACTATGGCTACACCTTC	CASSWTGGNYGYTF
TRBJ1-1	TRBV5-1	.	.	TGCGCCAGCAGCTCCGGACGTGGAGGGGTGGCTGAAGCTTTCTTT	CASSSGRGGVAEAFF
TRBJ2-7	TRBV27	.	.	TGTGCCAGCAGTCTCTGGACTCCGGGGGACCACGAGCAGTACTTC	CASSLWTPGDHEQYF
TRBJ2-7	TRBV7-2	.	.	TGTGCCAGCAGCTTAACAGAAGTTTACGAGCAGTACTTC	CASSLTEVYEQYF
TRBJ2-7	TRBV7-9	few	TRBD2	TGTGCCAGCAGCTTTAGGCCCGGGGGCATAGCGGGAGGTGAGAACGAGCAGTACTTC	CASSFRPGGIAGGENEQYF
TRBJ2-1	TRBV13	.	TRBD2	TGTGCCAGCAGCCCTGAGGAGCGGGAGGGTAATGAGCAGTTCTTC	CASSPEEREGNEQFF
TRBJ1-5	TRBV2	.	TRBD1	TGTGCCAGCAGTTCCTCCGGGGACAGAGACTATAGCAATCAGCCCCAGCATTTT	CASSSSGDRDYSNQPQHF
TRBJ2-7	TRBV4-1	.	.	TGCGCCAGCAGCCCCGCGCCCGCCTACGAGCAGTACTTC	CASSPAPAYEQYF
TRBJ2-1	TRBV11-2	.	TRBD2	TGTGCCAGCAGCCCACATAGCGGGAGGGCGAGCTCCTACAATGAGCAGTTCTTC	CASSPHSGRASSYNEQFF
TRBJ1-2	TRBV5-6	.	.	TGTGCCAGCAGCTTTTTCACCCTAGTGATTGACTATGGCTACACCTTC	CASSFFTLVIDYGYTF
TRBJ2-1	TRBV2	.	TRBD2	TGTGCCAGCAGTGAAACGACTAGCGGGAGGCCTCCCTACAATGAGCAGTTCTTC	CASSETTSGRPPYNEQFF
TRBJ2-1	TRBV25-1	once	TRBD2	TGTGCCAGCGGCTTAGCCGGGAGGGGTTACAATGAGCAGTTCTTC	CASGLAGRGYNEQFF
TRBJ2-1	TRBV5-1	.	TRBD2	TGCGCCAGCAGCTTGGACAGCGGGGGCTCCTACAATGAGCAGTTCTTC	CASSLDSGGSYNEQFF
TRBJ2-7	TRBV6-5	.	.	TGTGCCAGCAGTTACTCTTACGCGGAAAACGAGCAGTACTTC	CASSYSYAENEQYF
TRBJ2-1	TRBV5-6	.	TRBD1	TGTGCCAGCAACTCGAACCTACAGGGGAGTTTGGACAATGAGCAGTTCTTC	CASNSNLQGSLDNEQFF
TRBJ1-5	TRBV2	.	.	TGTGCCAGCAGTCAACCCGGGGAGGTTCAGCCCCAGCATTTT	CASSQPGEVQPQHF
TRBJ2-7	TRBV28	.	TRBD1	TGTGCCAGCAGTTCCTCGGGACAGGGCTCCTACGAGCAGTACTTC	CASSSSGQGSYEQYF
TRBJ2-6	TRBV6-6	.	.	TGTGCCAGCAGCTCTCAGGGATTTGGGGCCAACGTCCTGACTTTC	CASSSQGFGANVLTF
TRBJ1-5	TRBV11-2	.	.	TGTGCCAGCAGCGCGACGGGGGGGCACAGCAATCAGCCCCAGCATTTT	CASSATGGHSNQPQHF
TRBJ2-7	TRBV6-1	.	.	TGTGCCAGCAGTGAAGCCCGGGGTTATTACTCCTACGAGCAGTACTTC	CASSEARGYYSYEQYF
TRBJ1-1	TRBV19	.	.	TGTGCCAGTAGTATTACAGCTAACTCTATGGCTTTCTTT	CASSITANSMAFF
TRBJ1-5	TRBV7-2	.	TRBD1	TGTGCCAGCAGCCTCAAGGGGGCTGGTCAGCCCCAGCATTTT	CASSLKGAGQPQHF
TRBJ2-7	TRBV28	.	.	TGTGCCAGCAGCCGTCCCCTCGAGCAGTACTTC	CASSRPLEQYF
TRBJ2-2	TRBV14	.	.	TGTGCCAGCAGCCAAGTTCGGGGGACCGGGGAGCTGTTTTTT	CASSQVRGTGELFF
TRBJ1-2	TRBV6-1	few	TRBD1	TGTGCCAGCAGGCGACAGGGGGCTGGGGGCTACACCTTC	CASRRQGAGGYTF
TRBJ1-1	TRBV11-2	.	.	TGTGCTACGGGGGAGAGGAACACTGAAGCTTTCTTT	CATGERNTEAFF
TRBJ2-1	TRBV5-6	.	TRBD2	TGTGCCAGCAGCTTAGAAGCTAGCGGGGGCCCCGACTACAATGAGCAGTTCTTC	CASSLEASGGPDYNEQFF
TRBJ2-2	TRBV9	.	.	TGTGCCAGCAGCGTAGGGAGCACCGGGGAGCTGTTTTTT	CASSVGSTGELFF
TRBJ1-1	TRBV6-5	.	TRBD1	TGTGCCAGCACCAAGGAGGGGGCCAAGACTGAAGCTTTCTTT	CASTKEGAKTEAFF
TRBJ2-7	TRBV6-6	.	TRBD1	TGTGCCAGCAGTTACGGGACAGCGAAGTACGAGCAGTACTTC	CASSYGTAKYEQYF
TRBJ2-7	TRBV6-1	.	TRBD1	TGTGCCAGCAGTGAAGCAGACAGGGTTTTAGCCGAGCAGTACTTC	CASSEADRVLAEQYF
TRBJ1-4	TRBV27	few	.	TGTGCCAGCAGTCGAATAGGGGGGGCTTTTGAAAAACTGTTTTTT	CASSRIGGAFEKLFF
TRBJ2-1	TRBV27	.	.	TGTGCCAGCAGTTTATTGGTCCCCCGGGGGTCAAACTCCTACAATGAGCAGTTCTTC	CASSLLVPRGSNSYNEQFF
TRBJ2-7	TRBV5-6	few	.	TGTGCCAGCAGCTTGAGGGGCGAGCAGTACTTC	CASSLRGEQYF